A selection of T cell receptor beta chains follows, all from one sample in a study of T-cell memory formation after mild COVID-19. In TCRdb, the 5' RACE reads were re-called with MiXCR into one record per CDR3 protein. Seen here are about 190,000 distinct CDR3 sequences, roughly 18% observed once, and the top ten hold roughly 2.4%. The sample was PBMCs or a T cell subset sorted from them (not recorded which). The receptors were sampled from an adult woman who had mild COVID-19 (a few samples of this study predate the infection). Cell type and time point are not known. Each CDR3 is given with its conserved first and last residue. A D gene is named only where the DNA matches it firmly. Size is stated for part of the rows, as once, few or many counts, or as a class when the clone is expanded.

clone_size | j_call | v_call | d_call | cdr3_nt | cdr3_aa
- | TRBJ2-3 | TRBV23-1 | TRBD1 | TGCGCCAGCAGTCAATTTTCGGACAGGGGTCAAGATACGCAGTATTTT | CASSQFSDRGQDTQYF
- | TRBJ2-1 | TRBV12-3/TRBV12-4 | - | TGTGCCAGCAGTTGGGGGGCCGGCGATGAGCAGTTCTTC | CASSWGAGDEQFF
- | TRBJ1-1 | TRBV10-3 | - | TGTGCCATCAGTGAGGGTAGGGTCTACACTGAAGCTTTCTTT | CAISEGRVYTEAFF
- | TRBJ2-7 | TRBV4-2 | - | TGTGCCAGCAGCCAAGATGGCCGAGACTACGAGCAGTACTTC | CASSQDGRDYEQYF
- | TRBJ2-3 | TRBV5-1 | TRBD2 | TGCGCCAGCAGCTTGGCCCAGACTAGCGGGAGTGTTGATACGCAGTATTTT | CASSLAQTSGSVDTQYF
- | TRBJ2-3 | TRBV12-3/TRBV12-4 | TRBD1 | TGTGCCAGCAGTACGGACAGGGGGTGGGATACGCAGTATTTT | CASSTDRGWDTQYF
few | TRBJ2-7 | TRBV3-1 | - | TGTGCCAGCAGCCAGGTCCCCGGGGCGGGCTACGAGCAGTACTTC | CASSQVPGAGYEQYF
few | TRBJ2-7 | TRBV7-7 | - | TGTGCTAGCAGCTTAGAGCAGGGGAGGGAGCAGTACTTC | CASSLEQGREQYF
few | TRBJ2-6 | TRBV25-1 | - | TGTGCCAGCAGTGAATTCGGGGGCGGAAACTCTGGGGCCAACGTCCTGACTTTC | CASSEFGGGNSGANVLTF
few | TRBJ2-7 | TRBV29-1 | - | TGCAGCGTTGAAGGGTCGGGCATCTACGAGCAGTACTTC | CSVEGSGIYEQYF
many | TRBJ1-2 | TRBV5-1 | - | TGCGCCAGCAGCCCCGACACCTATGGCTACACCTTC | CASSPDTYGYTF
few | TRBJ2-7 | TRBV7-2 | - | TGTGCCAGCAGCTCTATTGGATCTACCTACGAGCAGTACTTC | CASSSIGSTYEQYF
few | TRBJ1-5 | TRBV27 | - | TGTGCCAGCAGTTTATCGGGCCAGAGGCAGCCCCAGCATTTT | CASSLSGQRQPQHF
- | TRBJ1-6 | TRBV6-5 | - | TGTGCCAGCAGTTACATCGGACAAAGCTATAATTCACCCCTCCACTTT | CASSYIGQSYNSPLHF
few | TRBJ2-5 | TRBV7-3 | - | TGTGCCAGCAGCTCCCCCCCCCTAGCGCCACATCCGTCGGGAGAGACCCAGTACTTC | CASSSPPLAPHPSGETQYF
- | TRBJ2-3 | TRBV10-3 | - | TGTGCCATCTCAACAGGGAAGCGCAACACAGATACGCAGTATTTT | CAISTGKRNTDTQYF
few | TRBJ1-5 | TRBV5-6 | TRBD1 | TGTGCCAGCAGCTCGGGACAGGGCCAGCCCCAGCATTTT | CASSSGQGQPQHF
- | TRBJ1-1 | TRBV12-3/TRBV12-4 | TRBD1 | TGTGCCAGCAGCCAAAACAGACAGGGAAGGGGCTCTGAAGCTTTCTTT | CASSQNRQGRGSEAFF
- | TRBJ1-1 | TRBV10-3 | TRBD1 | TGTGCCACGTCCCAGGGGGCTACTGAAGCTTTCTTT | CATSQGATEAFF
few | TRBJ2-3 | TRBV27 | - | TGTGCCAGCAGGCCCGCGGGGGCACTCACAGATACGCAGTATTTT | CASRPAGALTDTQYF
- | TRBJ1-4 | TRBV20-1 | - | TGCAGTGCGAGAGCACATTTGGAACTGTTTTTT | CSARAHLELFF
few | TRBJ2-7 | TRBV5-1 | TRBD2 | TGCGCCAGCAGCTTGATCCCACCGGGACTAGCGGACTACGAGCAGTACTTC | CASSLIPPGLADYEQYF